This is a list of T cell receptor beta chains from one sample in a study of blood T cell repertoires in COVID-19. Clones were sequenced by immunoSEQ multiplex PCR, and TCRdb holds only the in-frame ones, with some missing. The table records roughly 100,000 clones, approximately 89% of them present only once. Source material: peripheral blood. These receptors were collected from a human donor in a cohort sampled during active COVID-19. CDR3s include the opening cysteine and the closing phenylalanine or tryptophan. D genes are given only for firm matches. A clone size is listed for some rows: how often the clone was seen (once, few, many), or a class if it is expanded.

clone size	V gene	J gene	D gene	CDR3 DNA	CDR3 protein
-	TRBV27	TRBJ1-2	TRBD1	TGTGCCAGCAGGCCGGGACAGTCAAACTATGGCTACACCTTC	CASRPGQSNYGYTF
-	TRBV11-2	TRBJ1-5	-	TGTGCCAGCAGCCAAGACAGGAATCAGCCCCAGCATTTT	CASSQDRNQPQHF
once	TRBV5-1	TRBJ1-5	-	TGCGCCAGCAGCTTGGGGTTTGAGGGAAATCAGCCCCAGCATTTT	CASSLGFEGNQPQHF
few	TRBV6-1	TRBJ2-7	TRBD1	TGTGCCAGCAGTGAATACGGGACAGGGAGCTACGAGCAGTACTTC	CASSEYGTGSYEQYF
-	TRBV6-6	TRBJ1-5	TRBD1	TGTGCCAGCGGTGACGACAGGGGGCATATCCAGCCCCAGCATTTT	CASGDDRGHIQPQHF
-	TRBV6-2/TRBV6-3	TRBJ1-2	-	TGTGCCAGCAGTTTTGGGAGTACGTATGGCTACACCTTC	CASSFGSTYGYTF
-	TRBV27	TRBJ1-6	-	TGTGCCAGCAGTTTAAACAGGGATTCACCCCTCCACTTT	CASSLNRDSPLHF
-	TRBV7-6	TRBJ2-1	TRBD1	TGTGCCAGCAGCTTAGCGGTGACAGGGAGATGGAATGAGCAGTTCTTC	CASSLAVTGRWNEQFF
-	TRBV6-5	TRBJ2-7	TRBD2	TGTGCCAGCAGTACGGGGGGGTCGCGGACGAGCGAGCAGTACTTC	CASSTGGSRTSEQYF
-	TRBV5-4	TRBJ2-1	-	TGTGCCAGCATGAGGGAATCTCGGGATGAGCAGTTCTTC	CASMRESRDEQFF
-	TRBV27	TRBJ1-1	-	TGTGCCAGCAGTTTAAGGCGACTCACTGAAGCTTTCTTT	CASSLRRLTEAFF
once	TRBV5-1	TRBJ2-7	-	TGCGCCAGCAGCCATTCAGGCAGCTACGAGCAGTACTTC	CASSHSGSYEQYF
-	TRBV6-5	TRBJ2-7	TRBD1	TGTGCCAGCAACCGAAAGGGGACAGGGAGCTACGAGCAGTACTTC	CASNRKGTGSYEQYF
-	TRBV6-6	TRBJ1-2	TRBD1	TGTGCCAGCAGGGGACAGGGATGGGACTATGGCTACACCTTC	CASRGQGWDYGYTF
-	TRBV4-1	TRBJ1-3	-	TGCGCCAGCAGCCAAGATTTGAGTTCCGGAAACACCATATATTTT	CASSQDLSSGNTIYF
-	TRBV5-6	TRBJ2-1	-	TGTGCCAGCAGCTTGCATAATGAGCAGTTCTTC	CASSLHNEQFF
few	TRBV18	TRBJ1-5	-	TGTGCCAGCTCACCAGGGGGCTGGCAGCCCCAGCATTTT	CASSPGGWQPQHF
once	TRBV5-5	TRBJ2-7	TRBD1	TGTGCCAGCAGCTGGGACCGCCAAGGGGGCACGGAGTACTTC	CASSWDRQGGTEYF
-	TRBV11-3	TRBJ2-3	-	TGTGCCAGCAGCTTACGGATAGCGGGCACAGATACGCAGTATTTT	CASSLRIAGTDTQYF
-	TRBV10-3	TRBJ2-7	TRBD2	TGTGCCATCAGTCGACTAGCGGGGAAAGCCTACGAGCAGTACTTC	CAISRLAGKAYEQYF
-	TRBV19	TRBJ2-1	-	TGTGCCAGTAGTATAGGCTCCCCGGCCTACAATGAGCAGTTCTTC	CASSIGSPAYNEQFF
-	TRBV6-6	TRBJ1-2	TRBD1	TGTGCCAGCAGTTACCGACAGGGAAGCCATGGCTACACCTTC	CASSYRQGSHGYTF
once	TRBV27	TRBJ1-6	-	TGTGCCAGCAGCCCCGGCGGGTACGAGAATTCACCCCTCCACTTT	CASSPGGYENSPLHF
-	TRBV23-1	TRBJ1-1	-	TGCGCCAGCAGTCACCACCTACAGACAGGGAACACTGAAGCTTTCTTT	CASSHHLQTGNTEAFF
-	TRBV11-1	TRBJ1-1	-	TGTGCCAGCAGCTTATCCCCCGGGGAAGCTTTCTTT	CASSLSPGEAFF
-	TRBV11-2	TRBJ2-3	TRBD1	TGTGCCAGCAGCTTATGGACAGGGGACACAGATACGCAGTATTTT	CASSLWTGDTDTQYF
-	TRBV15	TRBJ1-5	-	TGTGCCACCAGCAGAGACCGGGTCCGCAATCAGCCCCAGCATTTT	CATSRDRVRNQPQHF
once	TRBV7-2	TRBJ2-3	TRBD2	TGTGCCAGCAGCTTCGGGACTATCAGCACAGATACGCAGTATTTT	CASSFGTISTDTQYF
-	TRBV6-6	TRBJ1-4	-	TGTGCCAGCAGTTACCAGCGGGGGACAACTAATGAAAAACTGTTTTTT	CASSYQRGTTNEKLFF